This T cell receptor beta chain appears in the sequencing data of a study of post-analysis software for immune sequencing data. On the study more broadly: Relapsing-remitting, secondary progressive and progressive-relapsing multiple sclerosis were all included among the disease courses.

This clonotype was seen many times. Its antigen remains unknown. General observations from the study: In patients, about 5 TRBV segments were more frequent than in controls, with TRBV5-6, TRBV5-1 and TRBV20-1 among them.

CDR1 is SNHLY and CDR2 is FYNNEI in the germline V gene. This CDR3 region has 12 residues. Trimming took 4 bases from V and 11 from J, leaving 14 bases between them. TCR beta cDNA libraries had unique molecular identifiers. The T cell input of roughly 0.9 to 10 million gave about 500,000 cDNA molecules. TCRdb analysed the PCR reads with MiXCR anew, one entry per CDR3 protein. The sample includes about 200,000 distinct CDR3 sequences, roughly 30% seen only once; the top ten take 3.4%. This rearrangement joins TRBV2 to TRBJ2-5, with a possible D match to TRBD2 (6 bases). Sequenced sample: blood. The source of this sequence is a girl younger than 18 with multiple sclerosis. CDR3: CASSGGGREQYF. The CDR3, as DNA: TGTGCCAGCAGTGGGGGCGGTCGGGAGCAGTACTTC.